These 31 T cell receptor beta chains originate from one sample sequenced in a study of blood T cell repertoires in COVID-19 (dated by TCRdb to 2019 to 2021). Library preparation was by the immunoSEQ multiplex PCR assay. TCRdb retrieved this table from immuneACCESS and kept in-frame rearrangements only. Not all clones are present; in checked studies, unresolved V genes account for under half, and no reason is known for the remainder. This sample is represented by roughly 300,000 clones; approximately 89% of them were singletons. The top ten clones comprise approximately 8% of the sample. Sequencing used peripheral blood. These TCRs come from a woman in her forties or fifties who had recovered from COVID-19.

The chain recombines TRBV7-8 with TRBJ2-7; 12 nucleotides align to TRBD2. The CDR3 is 18 amino acids. CDR1 is SGHVS and CDR2 is FQNEAQ in the germline V gene. V was pared by 2 bases and J by 9 bases, with 17 bases of the junction left unmatched. CDR3 nucleotide sequence: TGTGCCAGCAGCTTAAGGGCTCCAACTAGCGGGAGGTACCCTGTGCAGTACTTC. It is translated as CASSLRAPTSGRYPVQYF.

The chain uses TRBV28 and TRBJ1-3, with TRBD1 identical over 9 bases. The germline gives CDR1 MDHEN, CDR2 SYDVKM. This CDR3 is built from 18 residues. Trimming removed 5 bases from V and 4 bases from J; junction bases left unmatched: 15. This chain's CDR3 is CASSPGQGRILRGNTIYF. The CDR3 region has the DNA TGTGCCAGCAGTCCCGGACAGGGGCGGATTCTGAGAGGAAACACCATATATTTT.

The chain is built from TRBV28 and TRBJ2-1; 12 bases are shared with TRBD2. The CDR3 spans 16 residues. V shed 7 bases, J shed 7 bases, and the junction held 11 bases outside the gene matches. Germline loops: CDR1 MDHEN, CDR2 SYDVKM. The CDR3, as DNA: TGTGCCAGCAAACGCAGGGGACTAGCGGGTGTAAATGAGCAGTTCTTC. Amino acids: CASKRRGLAGVNEQFF.

This CDR3 is CASSLDSGGTYEQYF. Written as DNA, the CDR3 is TGTGCCAGCAGCTTGGACAGCGGGGGTACCTACGAGCAGTACTTC. This chain connects TRBV5-4 to TRBJ2-7; 8 bases are shared with TRBD2. The CDR3 has 15 amino acids. Germline values: CDR1 SGHNT, CDR2 YYREEE (reference sequence). After removal of 0 bases from V and 2 bases from J, the junction contained 4 bases not matched to a gene.

The V call is TRBV12-3 or TRBV12-4, the J call TRBJ2-7; TRBD1 matches 9 bases. The V gene end was trimmed by 6 bases and the J gene end by 3 bases; junction bases not matched to a gene: 0. The CDR3 contains 12 residues. The CDR3 nucleotides are TGTGCCAGCAGGACAGGGGGCTACGAGCAGTACTTC. It codes for CASRTGGYEQYF.

V is TRBV4-2 and J is TRBJ2-2; D perhaps matches TRBD1 (6 bases). Germline CDR1 is LGHNA and CDR2 is YNFKEQ. The CDR3 spans 16 residues. The germline V and J ends were trimmed by 0 bases and 6 bases, with 14 bases remaining between them. CDR3 DNA sequence: TGTGCCAGCAGCCAAGAGACCGTGGGGGCAGCCGGGGAGCTGTTTTTT. Translation gives CASSQETVGAAGELFF.

V and J are TRBV18 and TRBJ1-2, with TRBD1 matching over 9 bases. Germline CDR1 and CDR2: KGHSH and LQKENI. This CDR3 comprises 14 residues. After removal of 0 bases from V and 6 bases from J, the junction contained 2 bases not matched to a gene. The CDR3 region has the DNA TGTGCCAGCTCACCACCTGGGACAGGGCATGGCTACACCTTC. Its protein product is CASSPPGTGHGYTF.

The chain couples TRBV30 to TRBJ1-1; 11 nucleotides agree with TRBD1. With 4 bases clipped from V and 0 bases from J, the junction kept 4 bases outside the gene matches. Germline V gives CDR1 GTSNPN, CDR2 SVGIG (reference sequence). The CDR3 length is 15 residues. The CDR3 protein is CAWMGDRGLNTEAFF. The CDR3 nucleotides are TGTGCCTGGATGGGGGACAGGGGGTTGAACACTGAAGCTTTCTTT.

The J gene is TRBJ1-2, the V gene TRBV24-1; 7 nucleotides align to TRBD1. V lost 4 bases and J lost 2; bases outside the gene matches: 6. Germline V lookup: CDR1 KGHDR, CDR2 SFDVKD. The CDR3 is 15 amino acids. The CDR3 reads CATSEPGTANYGYTF. The CDR3 DNA reads as TGTGCCACCAGTGAACCCGGGACAGCGAACTATGGCTACACCTTC.

V gene TRBV18 combines with J gene TRBJ2-1; 13 bases are a match to TRBD2. CDR1 is KGHSH, CDR2 LQKENI, per germline. J gave up 6 bases and V 1 base, and 3 bases lay outside the gene matches. The CDR3 sequence is 16 residues long. CDR3 sequence (DNA): TGTGCCAGCTCACCACTGACTAGCGGGAGGCGCAATGAGCAGTTCTTC. Its translation: CASSPLTSGRRNEQFF.

The rearrangement links TRBV7-8 to TRBJ2-2; the D gene is possibly TRBD1 (5 bases). CDR3 length: 15 residues. Germline V CDR1 and CDR2: SGHVS, FQNEAQ. Trimming left V 5 bases short and J 1 base short, with 11 bases between. CDR3 coding DNA: TGTGCCAGCAGCCGAGACAGCCGGAACACCGGGGAGCTGTTTTTT. Protein sequence: CASSRDSRNTGELFF. Full variable domain (rest looked up from reference TRBV7-8 and TRBJ2-2): GAGVSQSPRYKVAKRGQDVALRCDPISGHVSLFWYQQALGQGPEFLTYFQNEAQLDKSGLPSDRFFAERPEGSVSTLKIQRTQQEDSAVYLCASSRDSRNTGELFFGEGSRLTVL.

The CDR3 region is CASRPGLGGNTIYF. The DNA for the CDR3 is TGTGCCAGCAGACCGGGATTGGGTGGAAACACCATATATTTT. This chain joins TRBV7-2 and TRBJ1-3; no clear D. Germline-derived CDR1 and CDR2 are SGHTA and FQGNSA. There are 14 residues in the CDR3. V lost 6 bases and J 3 bases, leaving 12 bases between the germline ends.

This chain connects TRBV27 to TRBJ1-5, with D possibly matching TRBD1 (5 bases). V dropped 5 bases and J dropped 4 bases, with 9 bases sitting between them. The CDR3 consists of 13 residues. Germline V lookup: CDR1 MNHEY, CDR2 SMNVEV (reference sequence). The CDR3 region is CASSRTYNQPQHF. Written as DNA, the CDR3 is TGTGCCAGCAGTCGGACATATAATCAGCCCCAGCATTTT.

J is TRBJ2-7 and V is TRBV9; 9 bases are a match to TRBD2. The ends lost 0 bases at V and 3 bases at J; junction bases unmatched: 4. Looked up from germline, CDR1 is SGDLS and CDR2 is YYNGEE. This CDR3 is built from 15 residues. The CDR3 is CASSVGASGDYEQYF. CDR3 bases: TGTGCCAGCAGCGTAGGGGCTAGCGGGGACTACGAGCAGTACTTC.

This clone was observed a single time. The CDR3 DNA follows: TGTGCCAGCAGTTGGGGGCTGGAGAATGAAAAACTGTTTTTT. Translated: CASSWGLENEKLFF. The chain is built from TRBV6-6 and TRBJ1-4; D might be TRBD1 (6 bases). V lost 4 bases, J lost 5 bases, and 11 bases lay in between. CDR1 and CDR2 from the germline V gene are MNHNY and SVGAGI (reference sequence). The CDR3 is 14 amino acids.

The V and J genes are TRBV7-2 and TRBJ1-5; D is perhaps TRBD1 (6 bases). V was cut by 5 bases and J by 4 bases, with 9 bases left in between. From germline, CDR1 is SGHTA and CDR2 FQGNSA. This CDR3 contains 13 residues. The CDR3 coding sequence is TGTGCCAGCAGCCTTCAGGGGAATCAGCCCCAGCATTTT. Amino acid sequence: CASSLQGNQPQHF.

The chain has TRBV29-1 and TRBJ1-1; D gene uncertain. V was clipped by 3 bases and J by 11 bases, with 10 bases between them. Looked up from germline, CDR1 is SQVTM and CDR2 is ANQGSEA. This CDR3 is built from 10 residues. The CDR3 spells CSVEEGAAFF. DNA for the CDR3: TGCAGCGTTGAGGAGGGTGCGGCTTTCTTT.

This chain uses TRBV7-2 with TRBJ2-3, with 8 bases that match TRBD1. Trimming cost V 5 bases and J 4 bases; bases outside gene matches: 8. CDR3 length: 15 residues. Germline loops: CDR1 SGHTA, CDR2 FQGNSA. CDR3 residues: CASSERQGLADTQYF. The CDR3 DNA reads TGTGCCAGCAGCGAAAGACAGGGGCTGGCAGATACGCAGTATTTT.

The chain combines TRBV9 with TRBJ2-5, with a tentative D call TRBD2 (6 bases). Deletions cut 5 bases from V and 1 base from J, with 9 bases between. The CDR3 is 13 amino acids. Germline V gene sequence: CDR1 SGDLS, CDR2 YYNGEE. CDR3 in amino acids: CASSGGTQETQYF. The CDR3 bases are TGTGCCAGCAGTGGCGGGACCCAAGAGACCCAGTACTTC.

The V and J genes are TRBV19 and TRBJ1-5; D unclear. V shed 5 bases and J shed 0 bases, with 14 bases lying between them. This CDR3 comprises 16 residues. CDR1 LNHDA and CDR2 SQIVND come from the germline V gene (reference sequence). CDR3 residues: CASSFPASGSNQPQHF. The CDR3 coding sequence is TGTGCCAGTAGTTTCCCCGCGTCAGGTAGCAATCAGCCCCAGCATTTT.

This clone was recorded once. The genes are TRBV28 and TRBJ1-4; 8 bases are a match to TRBD1. The CDR3 covers 15 residues. CDR1 is MDHEN and CDR2 is SYDVKM in the germline V gene. V lost 6 bases to trimming and J lost 8 bases; unmatched junction nucleotides: 11. This CDR3 reads CASRAPTGGMEKLFF. CDR3 nucleotide sequence: TGTGCCAGCAGGGCTCCAACAGGGGGGATGGAAAAACTGTTTTTT.

The chain employs TRBV28 and TRBJ1-1; 8 bases align to TRBD1. The V and J ends lost 6 bases and 3 bases, in that order; junction bases with no gene match: 9. Looked up from germline, CDR1 is MDHEN and CDR2 is SYDVKM. The CDR3 length is 15 residues. CDR3 amino acids: CASSTGQGLYTEAFF. The CDR3, as DNA: TGTGCCAGCAGCACCGGACAGGGTTTGTACACTGAAGCTTTCTTT.

The table lists this clone with a count of one. Compared with germline, one end of the junction differs, possibly owing to a read error. V usage is TRBV7-9 and J usage is TRBJ1-2, with TRBD1 matching 8 bases. Germline loops: CDR1 SEHNR, CDR2 FQNEAQ (reference sequence). CDR3 length: 13 residues. CDR3 DNA: TGTGCCAGCAGCTTAGCTACTGGGGACAGGTGCAGCTTC. This codes for CASSLATGDRCSF. Supplemented by reference TRBV7-9 and TRBJ1-2, the full variable domain reads DTGVSQNPRHKITKRGQNVTFRCDPISEHNRLYWYRQTLGQGPEFLTYFQNEAQLEKSRLLSDRFSAERPKGSFSTLEIQRTEQGDSAMYLCASSLATGDRCSFGSGTRLTVV.

V and J are TRBV2 and TRBJ2-4; 9 bases map to TRBD1. In germline, CDR1 is SNHLY, CDR2 FYNNEI. Trimming at V came to 8 bases and at J to 8 bases, leaving 4 bases not matched to a gene. There are 12 residues in the CDR3. CDR3 amino acids: CASGTGRDIQYF. The CDR3 DNA is TGTGCCAGCGGGACAGGGAGAGACATTCAGTACTTC.

The CDR3 sequence is CASSQDSPNSGNTIYF. In nucleotides, the CDR3 is TGCGCCAGCAGCCAAGATTCCCCCAACTCTGGAAACACCATATATTTT. The V and J genes are TRBV4-3 and TRBJ1-3; D not certain. Per the germline V gene, CDR1 is LGHNA and CDR2 is YSLEER. V was cut by 0 bases and J by 0 bases, with 9 bases left in between. There are 16 residues in the CDR3.

The chain has TRBV11-2 and TRBJ2-5; 10 bases map to TRBD2. V shed 4 bases and J 0 bases; nucleotides not matched to a gene: 2. CDR3 length equals 15 residues. Germline V gene sequence: CDR1 SGHAT, CDR2 FQNNGV. CDR3 bases: TGTGCCAGCAGCTGGACTAGCGGTTACCAAGAGACCCAGTACTTC. Protein sequence: CASSWTSGYQETQYF.

The chain employs TRBV3-1 (or the pseudogene TRBV3-2) and TRBJ2-5; D uncertain. The CDR3 covers 14 residues. The V end lost 0 bases, the J end lost 5 bases, and 10 bases lay between the germline ends. Germline V lookup: CDR1 LGHDT, CDR2 YNNKEL (reference sequence). The DNA of the CDR3 is TGTGCCAGCAGCCAAGATACGGGTCCGGAGACCCAGTACTTC. Its protein product is CASSQDTGPETQYF.

This rearrangement joins TRBV6-4 to TRBJ2-1, with TRBD2 matching over 7 bases. The CDR3 runs 13 residues. V gave up 8 bases and J gave up 6 bases; unmatched junction bases: 7. Per the germline V gene, CDR1 is MRHNA and CDR2 is SNTAGT. The CDR3 loop reads CASGTGRGNEQFF. The DNA for the CDR3 is TGTGCCAGCGGTACGGGGAGGGGCAATGAGCAGTTCTTC.

The V gene is TRBV19, the J gene TRBJ1-1, with TRBD1 identical over 7 bases. The germline V gene encodes CDR1 LNHDA and CDR2 SQIVND (reference sequence). The junction had 8 bases not matched to a gene; V was cut back by 5 bases and J by 2 bases. The CDR3 sequence is 15 residues long. The CDR3 DNA is TGTGCCAGTAGTGAGCCGGGACAGACAAACACTGAAGCTTTCTTT. It yields the protein CASSEPGQTNTEAFF. Complete variable domain (other parts from reference TRBV19 and TRBJ1-1): DGGITQSPKYLFRKEGQNVTLSCEQNLNHDAMYWYRQDPGQGLRLIYYSQIVNDFQKGDIAEGYSVSREKKESFPLTVTSAQKNPTAFYLCASSEPGQTNTEAFFGQGTRLTVV.

This clone was seen once. The CDR3 nucleotides read TGTGCCAGCAGCTCCAGACAGGGAGGCTATGGCTACACCTTC. Translating gives CASSSRQGGYGYTF. The chain employs TRBV5-4 and TRBJ1-2; the match to TRBD1 covers 7 bases. Looked up from germline, CDR1 is SGHNT and CDR2 is YYREEE (reference sequence). V was pared by 3 bases and J by 4 bases, with 6 bases of the junction left unmatched. The CDR3 consists of 14 residues. Looking up the rest from reference TRBV5-4 and TRBJ1-2 gives the full variable domain: ETGVTQSPTHLIKTRGQQVTLRCSSQSGHNTVSWYQQALGQGPQFIFQYYREEENGRGNFPPRFSGLQFPNYSSELNVNALELDDSALYLCASSSRQGGYGYTFGSGTRLTVV.

J is TRBJ2-5 and V is TRBV10-1; TRBD1 is a possible D gene (5 bases). In germline, CDR1 is WNHNN, CDR2 SYGVQD (reference sequence). Trimming cost V 0 bases and J 4 bases, with 12 bases left between them. The CDR3 sequence is 15 residues long. This CDR3 is CASSESIRVGETQYF. The CDR3 DNA reads as TGCGCCAGCAGTGAGTCAATCAGGGTAGGAGAGACCCAGTACTTC.